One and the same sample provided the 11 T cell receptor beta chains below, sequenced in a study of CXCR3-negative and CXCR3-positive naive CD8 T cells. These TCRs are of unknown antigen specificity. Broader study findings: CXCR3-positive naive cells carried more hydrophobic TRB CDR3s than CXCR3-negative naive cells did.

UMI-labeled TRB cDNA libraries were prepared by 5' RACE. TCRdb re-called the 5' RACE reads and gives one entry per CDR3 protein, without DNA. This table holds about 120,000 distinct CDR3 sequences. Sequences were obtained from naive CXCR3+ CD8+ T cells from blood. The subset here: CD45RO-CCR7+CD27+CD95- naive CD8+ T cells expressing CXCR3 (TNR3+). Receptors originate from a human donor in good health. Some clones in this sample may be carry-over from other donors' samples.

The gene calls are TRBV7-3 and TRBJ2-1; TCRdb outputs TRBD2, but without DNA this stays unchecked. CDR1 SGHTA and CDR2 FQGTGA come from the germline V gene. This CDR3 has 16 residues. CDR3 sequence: CASSPTSGRSYNEQFF.

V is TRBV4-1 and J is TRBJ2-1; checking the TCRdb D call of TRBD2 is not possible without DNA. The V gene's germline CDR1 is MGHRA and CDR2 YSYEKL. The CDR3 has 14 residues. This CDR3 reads CASSLTSGTNEQFF.

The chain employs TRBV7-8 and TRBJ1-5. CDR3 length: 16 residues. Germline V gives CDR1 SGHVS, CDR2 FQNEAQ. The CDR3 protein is CASSLAGDASNQPQHF.

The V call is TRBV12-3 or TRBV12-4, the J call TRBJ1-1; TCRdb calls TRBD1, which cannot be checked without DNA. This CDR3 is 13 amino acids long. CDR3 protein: CASSVSGGTEAFF.

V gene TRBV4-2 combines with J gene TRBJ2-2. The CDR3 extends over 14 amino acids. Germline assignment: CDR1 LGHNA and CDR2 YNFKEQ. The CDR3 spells CASSQDWQSGELFF.

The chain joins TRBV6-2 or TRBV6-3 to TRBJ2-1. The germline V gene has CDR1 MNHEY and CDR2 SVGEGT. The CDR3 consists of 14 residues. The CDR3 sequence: CASSPRSSYNEQFF.

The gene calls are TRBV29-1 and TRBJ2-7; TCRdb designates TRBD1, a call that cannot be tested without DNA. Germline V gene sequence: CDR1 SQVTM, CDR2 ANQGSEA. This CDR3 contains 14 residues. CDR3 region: CSVEGWGSDNEQYF.

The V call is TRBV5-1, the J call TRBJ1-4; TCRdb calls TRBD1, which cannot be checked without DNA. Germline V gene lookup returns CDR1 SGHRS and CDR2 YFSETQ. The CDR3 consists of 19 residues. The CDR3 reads CASSLTPGQGRPRHEKLFF. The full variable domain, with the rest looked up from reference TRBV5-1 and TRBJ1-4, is KAGVTQTPRYLIKTRGQQVTLSCSPISGHRSVSWYQQTPGQGLQFLFEYFSETQRNKGNFPGRFSGRQFSNSRSEMNVSTLELGDSALYLCASSLTPGQGRPRHEKLFFGSGTQLSVL.

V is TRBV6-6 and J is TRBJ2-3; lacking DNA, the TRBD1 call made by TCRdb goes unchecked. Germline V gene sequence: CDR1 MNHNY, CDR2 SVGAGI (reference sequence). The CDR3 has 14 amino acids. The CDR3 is CASSPGEASDTQYF.

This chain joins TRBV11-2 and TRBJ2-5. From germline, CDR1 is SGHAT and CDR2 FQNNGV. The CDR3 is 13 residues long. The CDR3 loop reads CASSRPSGETQYF.

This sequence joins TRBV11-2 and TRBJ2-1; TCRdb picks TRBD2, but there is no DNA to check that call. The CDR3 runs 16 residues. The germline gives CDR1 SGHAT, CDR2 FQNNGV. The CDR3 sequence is CASSLGFAGELDEQFF.